These 25 T cell receptor beta chains were all obtained from the same sample, sequenced in a study of early T cells in non-severe SARS-CoV-2 infection. TCRdb called the 5' RACE reads again in MiXCR, with one record for every CDR3 protein. The sample has about 83,000 distinct CDR3 sequences; 10% to 15% are singletons. Input material: whole blood. The source of these receptors is an adult who was a healthcare worker with PCR-confirmed SARS-CoV-2 infection or an uninfected control (not recorded which).

CDR3 in amino acids: CASSPLAGQGEQYF. CDR3 DNA sequence: TGTGCCAGCTCACCACTAGCGGGGCAGGGAGAGCAGTACTTC. This rearrangement joins TRBV18 to TRBJ2-7, with 8 nucleotides matching TRBD2. Germline V gives CDR1 KGHSH, CDR2 LQKENI. This CDR3 is 14 amino acids long. J lost 7 bases, V lost 1 base, and 6 bases had no gene match.

The table lists this clonotype with many counts. The chain joins TRBV18 to TRBJ2-3; the D gene could be TRBD1 or TRBD2 (5 bases each). V dropped 2 bases and J dropped 0 bases, with 12 bases sitting between them. The germline V gene has CDR1 KGHSH and CDR2 LQKENI. The CDR3 sequence is 16 residues long. CDR3 sequence reads: CASSPGTLASTDTQYF. DNA for the CDR3: TGTGCCAGCTCACCAGGGACCTTAGCTAGCACAGATACGCAGTATTTT.

This clonotype was seen more than once but under ten times. The genes are TRBV18 and TRBJ1-4; weak D call: TRBD1 (6 bases). This CDR3 contains 16 residues. Germline V gene data show CDR1 as KGHSH and CDR2 as LQKENI. Trimming took 6 bases from V and 0 from J, leaving 14 bases between them. In nucleotides, the CDR3 is TGTGCCAGCTCCCGTGGGGGGCGTGCAACTAATGAAAAACTGTTTTTT. Its protein product is CASSRGGRATNEKLFF.

This clonotype was counted at least ten times. The rearrangement joins TRBV27 to TRBJ2-2; the D is unclear. This CDR3 spans 14 amino acids. Between the trimmed V and J ends, which lost 5 bases and 0 bases, there was a span of 7 bases. Germline lookup yields CDR1 MNHEY and CDR2 SMNVEV (reference sequence). CDR3 region: CASSRTTNTGELFF. DNA for the CDR3: TGTGCCAGCAGTAGGACCACGAACACCGGGGAGCTGTTTTTT.

The J gene is TRBJ2-2, the V gene TRBV2, with D unresolved. V was cut by 2 bases and J by 4 bases, with 8 bases left in between. This CDR3 is built from 14 residues. Germline V gives CDR1 SNHLY, CDR2 FYNNEI. The CDR3: CASSERQITGELFF. For the CDR3, the DNA is TGTGCCAGCAGTGAACGGCAGATCACCGGGGAGCTGTTTTTT.

This clonotype was seen more than once but under ten times. This chain connects TRBV11-2 to TRBJ2-1; D not resolved. The CDR3 is made up of 13 amino acids. The V end lost 0 bases, the J end lost 11 bases, and 11 bases lay between the germline ends. The germline V gene has CDR1 SGHAT and CDR2 FQNNGV. CDR3 sequence reads: CASSLEFGDQQFF. CDR3 coding DNA: TGTGCCAGCAGCTTAGAATTTGGCGACCAGCAGTTCTTC.

The genes are TRBV3-1 and TRBJ1-4; unclear D gene. The CDR3 is 15 amino acids. V dropped 1 base and J dropped 6 bases, with 12 bases sitting between them. Germline V gene data show CDR1 as LGHDT and CDR2 as YNNKEL (reference sequence). CDR3 amino acids: CASSQVQMGDEKLFF. CDR3 DNA sequence: TGTGCCAGCAGCCAAGTCCAAATGGGCGATGAAAAACTGTTTTTT.

This clonotype has more than one count but fewer than ten. V is TRBV12-5 and J is TRBJ2-1; D unresolved. V was clipped by 1 base and J by 12 bases, with 13 bases between them. The CDR3 extends over 13 amino acids. Germline CDR1 reads LGHNT; CDR2 reads FRNRAP. The CDR3 loop reads CASGLGPLDRQFF. CDR3 sequence (DNA): TGTGCTAGTGGTTTGGGACCCCTGGATCGGCAGTTCTTC.

This clonotype was observed many times. The chain recombines TRBV20-1 with TRBJ2-1, with D unclear. CDR3 length equals 12 residues. Germline V gene data show CDR1 as DFQATT and CDR2 as SNEGSKA (reference sequence). Trimming left V 0 bases short and J 9 bases short, with 9 bases between. The CDR3 DNA reads TGCAGTGCTAGAGATCTATGGGGTGAGCAGTTCTTC. Its translation is CSARDLWGEQFF.

The V and J genes are TRBV10-3 and TRBJ2-7; D uncertain. CDR3 length: 11 residues. Germline loops: CDR1 ENHRY, CDR2 SYGVKD. V lost 8 bases and J lost 2, with 7 bases in between. CDR3 sequence (DNA): TGTGCCATCCGTGCCACCTACGAGCAGTACTTC. Protein product: CAIRATYEQYF.

The chain employs TRBV4-2 and TRBJ1-6; tentative D call: TRBD1 (6 bases). The germline V gene encodes CDR1 LGHNA and CDR2 YNFKEQ. The V gene lost 4 bases and the J gene lost 8 bases, with 15 bases spanning the gap. This CDR3 region has 15 residues. The CDR3 protein is CASSPVEGGDSPLHF. As DNA, the CDR3 is TGTGCCAGCAGCCCGGTGGAGGGGGGAGATTCACCCCTCCACTTT.

The chain carries TRBV7-9 and TRBJ2-5; 7 bases align to TRBD1. The trim removed 2 bases at V and 2 bases at J, leaving 2 bases unmatched. There are 14 residues in the CDR3. Germline lookup yields CDR1 SEHNR and CDR2 FQNEAQ (reference sequence). The CDR3 is CASSLMGQQETQYF. The CDR3, as DNA: TGTGCCAGCAGCTTAATGGGACAGCAAGAGACCCAGTACTTC.

This rearrangement joins TRBV4-2 to TRBJ2-7; D gene ambiguous. Trimming shortened V by 4 bases and J by 6 bases, and 13 bases separated the two germline ends. CDR3 length: 13 residues. The germline V gene has CDR1 LGHNA and CDR2 YNFKEQ. CDR3 in amino acids: CASSLTTTGEQYF. The CDR3, as DNA: TGTGCCAGCAGCCTCACTACTACGGGCGAGCAGTACTTC.

This clonotype was found a few times. The genes are TRBV5-5 and TRBJ2-2; 7 bases fit TRBD1. Looked up from germline, CDR1 is SGHKS and CDR2 is YYEKEE (reference sequence). V lost 0 bases to trimming and J lost 5 bases; unmatched junction nucleotides: 4. The CDR3 is made up of 15 amino acids. CDR3 amino acids: CASSLGQGGTGELFF. Here the CDR3 DNA reads TGTGCCAGCAGCTTGGGACAGGGTGGGACCGGGGAGCTGTTTTTT. Drawing the rest from reference TRBV5-5 and TRBJ2-2, the complete variable domain is DAGVTQSPTHLIKTRGQQVTLRCSPISGHKSVSWYQQVLGQGPQFIFQYYEKEERGRGNFPDRFSARQFPNYSSELNVNALLLGDSALYLCASSLGQGGTGELFFGEGSRLTVL.

This clonotype has just a few counts. The chain joins TRBV6-6 to TRBJ2-3; TRBD2 is a possible D gene (6 bases). The CDR3 contains 14 residues. V lost 11 bases and J lost 3, with 18 bases in between. Germline assignment: CDR1 MNHNY and CDR2 SVGAGI (reference sequence). CDR3 nucleotides: TGTGCCTCCAAGTGGGGGGATGATACAGATACGCAGTATTTT. This gives the protein CASKWGDDTDTQYF.

This clonotype was observed a few times. CDR3 region: CASGTGNGNQPQHF. CDR3 DNA sequence: TGTGCTAGTGGCACAGGGAACGGCAATCAGCCCCAGCATTTT. J is TRBJ1-5 and V is TRBV12-5, with a possible D match to TRBD1 (6 bases). This CDR3 is 14 amino acids long. CDR1 is LGHNT, CDR2 FRNRAP, per germline. Trimming stripped 6 bases from V and 2 bases from J, with 11 bases between.

CDR3: CASSLAAGTNEQFF. DNA of the CDR3: TGTGCCAGCAGCTTAGCAGCAGGGACCAATGAGCAGTTCTTC. The chain carries TRBV7-9 and TRBJ2-1; perhaps D is TRBD1 or TRBD2 (5 bases each). Trimming took off 0 bases at V and 6 bases at J, with 9 bases between the two ends. CDR3 length: 14 amino acids. Germline CDR1 SEHNR, CDR2 FQNEAQ (reference sequence). Full variable domain (outside the CDR3, taken from reference TRBV7-9 and TRBJ2-1): DTGVSQNPRHKITKRGQNVTFRCDPISEHNRLYWYRQTLGQGPEFLTYFQNEAQLEKSRLLSDRFSAERPKGSFSTLEIQRTEQGDSAMYLCASSLAAGTNEQFFGPGTRLTVL.

This chain connects TRBV7-2 to TRBJ1-5; TRBD1 matches 7 bases. The CDR3 has 15 amino acids. The V gene end was trimmed by 1 base and the J gene end by 2 bases; junction bases not matched to a gene: 2. The germline V gene encodes CDR1 SGHTA and CDR2 FQGNSA. CDR3 bases: TGTGCCAGCAGCTTAGGGGACAGTGGCAATCAGCCCCAGCATTTT. Encoded protein: CASSLGDSGNQPQHF.

This clonotype appeared a few times. The V and J genes are TRBV20-1 and TRBJ2-7; 9 bases align to TRBD1. V lost 0 bases and J lost 6; bases outside the gene matches: 6. This CDR3 has 14 residues. Germline CDR1 reads DFQATT; CDR2 reads SNEGSKA (reference sequence). The CDR3 loop is CSAREDRGALEQYF. The CDR3 DNA reads as TGCAGTGCTAGAGAGGACAGGGGAGCCCTCGAGCAGTACTTC.

This clonotype was seen repeatedly, ten times or more. The chain combines TRBV20-1 with TRBJ2-7; D not certain. Germline V lookup: CDR1 DFQATT, CDR2 SNEGSKA (reference sequence). The V end was cut by 3 bases, the J end by 2 bases, with 5 bases between. The CDR3 covers 11 residues. The CDR3 DNA sequence: TGCAGTGCTAGGACGACCTACGAGCAGTACTTC. Translated, it gives CSARTTYEQYF.

This clonotype occurred many times. The chain is built from TRBV5-1 and TRBJ2-7, with 7 bases that match TRBD2. Germline lookup yields CDR1 SGHRS and CDR2 YFSETQ. The V gene end was trimmed by 3 bases and the J gene end by 2 bases; junction bases not matched to a gene: 5. The CDR3 sequence is 14 residues long. The CDR3 sequence: CASSWWSGAYEQYF. CDR3 coding DNA: TGCGCCAGCAGCTGGTGGAGCGGGGCCTACGAGCAGTACTTC. Variable domain in full (rest from reference TRBV5-1 and TRBJ2-7): KAGVTQTPRYLIKTRGQQVTLSCSPISGHRSVSWYQQTPGQGLQFLFEYFSETQRNKGNFPGRFSGRQFSNSRSEMNVSTLELGDSALYLCASSWWSGAYEQYFGPGTRLTVT.

This clonotype was detected a few times. This chain links TRBV7-2 with TRBJ2-2; D unclear. The CDR3 loop spans 14 amino acids. Germline CDR1 reads SGHTA; CDR2 reads FQGNSA. The germline V and J ends were trimmed by 1 base and 7 bases, with 10 bases remaining between them. The CDR3 nucleotides read TGTGCCAGCAGCTTAGTAAAGGGTAGCGGGGAGCTGTTTTTT. It yields the protein CASSLVKGSGELFF.

The chain carries TRBV11-2 and TRBJ2-2; 13 positions agree with TRBD2. CDR3 length equals 16 residues. The germline V gene has CDR1 SGHAT and CDR2 FQNNGV. Trimming at V came to 1 base and at J to 7 bases, leaving 3 bases not matched to a gene. The CDR3 loop is CASSLGTSGRIGELFF. For the CDR3, the DNA is TGTGCCAGCAGCTTAGGGACTAGCGGGAGAATCGGGGAGCTGTTTTTT. The entire variable domain, with the rest obtained from reference TRBV11-2 and TRBJ2-2, is as follows: EAGVAQSPRYKIIEKRQSVAFWCNPISGHATLYWYQQILGQGPKLLIQFQNNGVVDDSQLPKDRFSAERLKGVDSTLKIQPAKLEDSAVYLCASSLGTSGRIGELFFGEGSRLTVL.

The chain recombines TRBV29-1 with TRBJ1-1, with no clear D. V was shortened by 7 bases and J by 3 bases, with 12 bases between the two germline ends. CDR1 is SQVTM, CDR2 ANQGSEA, per germline. The CDR3 is 12 amino acids. The CDR3 protein is CSALRRDTEAFF. CDR3 DNA: TGCAGCGCCTTAAGAAGAGACACTGAAGCTTTCTTT. Variable domain in full (rest from reference TRBV29-1 and TRBJ1-1): SAVISQKPSRDICQRGTSLTIQCQVDSQVTMMFWYRQQPGQSLTLIATANQGSEATYESGFVIDKFPISRPNLTFSTLTVSNMSPEDSSIYLCSALRRDTEAFFGQGTRLTVV.

V is TRBV7-9 and J is TRBJ2-7; no definite D call. Deletions cut 2 bases from V and 2 bases from J, with 7 bases between. Germline V gene lookup returns CDR1 SEHNR and CDR2 FQNEAQ (reference sequence). This CDR3 is built from 13 residues. The CDR3 coding sequence is TGTGCCAGCAGCTTATCCGTTACCTACGAGCAGTACTTC. It codes for CASSLSVTYEQYF. Combining the CDR3 with reference TRBV7-9 and TRBJ2-7 gives the whole variable domain DTGVSQNPRHKITKRGQNVTFRCDPISEHNRLYWYRQTLGQGPEFLTYFQNEAQLEKSRLLSDRFSAERPKGSFSTLEIQRTEQGDSAMYLCASSLSVTYEQYFGPGTRLTVT.